Following are 11 T cell receptor beta chains from one sample sequenced in a study of blood T cell repertoires in COVID-19. Sequencing used immunoSEQ multiplex PCR; TCRdb keeps in-frame clones, though not all of them. Here the sample spans 150,000 to 200,000 clones, roughly 85% being singletons. Sequenced: peripheral blood. The source of these receptors is a man in his 60s with acute or convalescent COVID-19.

J is TRBJ2-3 and V is TRBV2, with 9 bases lining up with TRBD1. Trimming removed 7 bases from V and 5 bases from J; junction bases left unmatched: 4. The CDR3 consists of 13 residues. The V gene's germline CDR1 is SNHLY and CDR2 FYNNEI. The CDR3, as DNA: TGTGCCAGCAAGGGACAGGGAGGAGATACGCAGTATTTT. It specifies CASKGQGGDTQYF.

This clone was picked up many times. The chain links TRBV12-3 or TRBV12-4 to TRBJ2-7, with 7 bases matching TRBD2. This CDR3 spans 13 amino acids. Germline trimming cut 6 bases from V and 0 bases from J; bases unmatched to any gene: 2. CDR3 in amino acids: CASRRTSSYEQYF. CDR3 nucleotide sequence: TGTGCCAGCAGACGGACTAGCTCCTACGAGCAGTACTTC.

The rearrangement uses TRBV28 and TRBJ2-5; tentatively, D is TRBD1 (5 bases). Trimming took 0 bases from V and 5 from J, leaving 7 bases between them. The germline V gene has CDR1 MDHEN and CDR2 SYDVKM. The CDR3 length is 13 residues. The CDR3 reads CASSLWGHETQYF. In nucleotides, the CDR3 is TGTGCCAGCAGTTTATGGGGGCATGAGACCCAGTACTTC. Full variable domain (outside the CDR3, taken from reference TRBV28 and TRBJ2-5): DVKVTQSSRYLVKRTGEKVFLECVQDMDHENMFWYRQDPGLGLRLIYFSYDVKMKEKGDIPEGYSVSREKKERFSLILESASTNQTSMYLCASSLWGHETQYFGPGTRLLVL.

V usage is TRBV4-1 and J usage is TRBJ2-2; 9 nucleotides align to TRBD1. Germline V gives CDR1 MGHRA, CDR2 YSYEKL. This CDR3 contains 14 residues. V dropped 4 bases and J dropped 7; count of bases not matched to a gene: 4. In nucleotides, the CDR3 is TGCGCCAGCAGCCCCCAGACAGGGGGCGGGGAGCTGTTTTTT. It yields the protein CASSPQTGGGELFF.

A single count supports this clone. The chain recombines TRBV5-5 with TRBJ2-7; D unclear. The germline V gene encodes CDR1 SGHKS and CDR2 YYEKEE (reference sequence). The V end was cut by 4 bases, the J end by 0 bases, with 11 bases between. The CDR3 consists of 14 residues. The CDR3 bases are TGTGCCAGCAGCCTGGGCGTGAGCTCCTACGAGCAGTACTTC. Amino acids: CASSLGVSSYEQYF.

J is TRBJ2-2 and V is TRBV5-4, with TRBD2 identical over 12 bases. In germline, CDR1 is SGHNT, CDR2 YYREEE (reference sequence). Unmatched junction bases numbered 3, after V lost 2 bases and J lost 1 base. This CDR3 is 17 amino acids long. The CDR3 DNA is TGTGCCAGCAGCTTCCGACTAGCGGGAGTGAACACCGGGGAGCTGTTTTTT. Translation: CASSFRLAGVNTGELFF.

The genes are TRBV2 and TRBJ2-2; the D gene is possibly TRBD2 (6 bases). Per germline, CDR1 SNHLY and CDR2 FYNNEI. This CDR3 comprises 14 residues. V lost 3 bases to trimming and J lost 6 bases, with 11 bases between them. CDR3 region: CASSDTGASGELFF. The CDR3 DNA reads as TGTGCCAGCAGTGATACGGGAGCGTCCGGGGAGCTGTTTTTT.

The chain recombines TRBV5-1 with TRBJ1-2; possibly TRBD1 for D (5 bases). This CDR3 has 15 residues. CDR1 is SGHRS, CDR2 YFSETQ, per germline. The V and J ends lost 1 base and 3 bases respectively, with 13 bases between them. DNA for the CDR3: TGCGCCAGCAGCTTGTCAAGCGGGGGGTACTATGGCTACACCTTC. Translation gives CASSLSSGGYYGYTF.

This chain links TRBV19 with TRBJ2-7; 9 bases are a match to TRBD1. Germline V gives CDR1 LNHDA, CDR2 SQIVND (reference sequence). The CDR3 sequence is 16 residues long. Germline trimming cut 4 bases from V and 0 bases from J; bases unmatched to any gene: 7. The CDR3 region has the DNA TGTGCCAGTAGTAAGGGGACAGGGTCGAGCTCCTACGAGCAGTACTTC. Translated, it gives CASSKGTGSSSYEQYF.

The CDR3 spells CASSPGTAGNTIYF. CDR3 nucleotides: TGTGCCAGCAGCCCCGGGACAGCTGGAAACACCATATATTTT. The V call is TRBV7-2, the J call TRBJ1-3; 7 nucleotides align to TRBD1. V lost 5 bases to trimming and J lost 2 bases; unmatched junction nucleotides: 3. CDR1 and CDR2 from the germline V gene are SGHTA and FQGNSA. There are 14 residues in the CDR3.

The chain combines TRBV4-2 with TRBJ1-1, with D unclear. This CDR3 has 15 amino acids. The V gene lost 1 base and the J gene lost 1 base, with 10 bases spanning the gap. From germline, CDR1 is LGHNA and CDR2 YNFKEQ. The DNA of the CDR3 is TGTGCCAGCAGCCAAGTTTACTCAGGGAACACTGAAGCTTTCTTT. The encoded protein is CASSQVYSGNTEAFF.